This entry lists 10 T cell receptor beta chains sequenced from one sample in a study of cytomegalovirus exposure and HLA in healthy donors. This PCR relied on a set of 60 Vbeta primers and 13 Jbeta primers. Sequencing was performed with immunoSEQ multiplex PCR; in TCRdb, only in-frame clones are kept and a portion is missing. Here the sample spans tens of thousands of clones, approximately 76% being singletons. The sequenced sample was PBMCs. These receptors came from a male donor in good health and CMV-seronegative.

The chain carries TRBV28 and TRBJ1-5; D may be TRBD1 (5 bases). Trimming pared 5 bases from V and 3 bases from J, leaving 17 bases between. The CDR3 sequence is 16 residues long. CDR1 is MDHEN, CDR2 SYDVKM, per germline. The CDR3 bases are TGTGCCAGCAGTCCCCTAACTGACAGCCCCAATCAGCCCCAGCATTTT. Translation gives CASSPLTDSPNQPQHF.

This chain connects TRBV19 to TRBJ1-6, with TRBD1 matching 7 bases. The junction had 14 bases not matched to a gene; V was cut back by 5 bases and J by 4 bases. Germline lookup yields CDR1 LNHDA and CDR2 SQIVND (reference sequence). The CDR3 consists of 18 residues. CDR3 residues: CASSAHHRGGLYNSPLHF. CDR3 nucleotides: TGTGCCAGTAGTGCCCATCACAGGGGCGGATTATATAATTCACCCCTCCACTTT.

In DNA form, the CDR3 reads TGTGCCAGCAGCTTAGGGGTAGCGGGGGCCACAAGCTACAATGAGCAGTTCTTC. Protein product: CASSLGVAGATSYNEQFF. The chain has TRBV11-2 and TRBJ2-1, with 9 bases lining up with TRBD2. With V trimmed by 1 base and J by 3 bases, 10 bases remained unmatched. The CDR3 is made up of 18 amino acids. Germline V gene sequence: CDR1 SGHAT, CDR2 FQNNGV.

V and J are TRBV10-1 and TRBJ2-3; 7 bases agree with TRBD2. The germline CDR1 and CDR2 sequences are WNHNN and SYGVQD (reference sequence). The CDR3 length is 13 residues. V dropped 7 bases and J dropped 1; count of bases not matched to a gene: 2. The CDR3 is CASKAGGTDTQYF. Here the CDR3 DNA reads TGCGCCAGCAAGGCGGGGGGCACAGATACGCAGTATTTT.

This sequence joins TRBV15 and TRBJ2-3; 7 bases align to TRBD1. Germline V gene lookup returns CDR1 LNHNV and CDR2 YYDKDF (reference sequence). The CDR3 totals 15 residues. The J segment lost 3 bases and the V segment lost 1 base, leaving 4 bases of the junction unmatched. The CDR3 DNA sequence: TGTGCCACCAGCAGAGGGACAGGTTCTACAGATACGCAGTATTTT. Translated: CATSRGTGSTDTQYF.

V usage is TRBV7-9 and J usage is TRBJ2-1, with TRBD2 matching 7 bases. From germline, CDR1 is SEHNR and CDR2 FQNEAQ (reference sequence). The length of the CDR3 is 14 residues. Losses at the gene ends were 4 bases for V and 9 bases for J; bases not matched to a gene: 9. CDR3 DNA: TGTGCCAGCAGCTGGGGCGGGAGTTCAGTTGAGCAGTTCTTC. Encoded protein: CASSWGGSSVEQFF.

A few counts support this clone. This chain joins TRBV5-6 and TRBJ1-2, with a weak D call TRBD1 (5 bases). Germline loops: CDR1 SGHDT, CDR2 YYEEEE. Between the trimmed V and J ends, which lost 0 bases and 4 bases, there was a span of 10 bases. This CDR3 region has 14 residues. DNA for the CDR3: TGTGCCAGCAGCTTGGAAAGACAGTTCTATGGCTACACCTTC. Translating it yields CASSLERQFYGYTF. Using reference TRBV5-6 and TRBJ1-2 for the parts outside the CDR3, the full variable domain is DAGVTQSPTHLIKTRGQQVTLRCSPKSGHDTVSWYQQALGQGPQFIFQYYEEEERQRGNFPDRFSGHQFPNYSSELNVNALLLGDSALYLCASSLERQFYGYTFGSGTRLTVV.

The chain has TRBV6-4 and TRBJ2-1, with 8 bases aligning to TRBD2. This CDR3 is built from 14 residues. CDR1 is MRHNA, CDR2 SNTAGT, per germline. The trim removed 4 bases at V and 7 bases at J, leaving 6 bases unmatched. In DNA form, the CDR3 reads TGTGCCAGCAGTGCCGGACTAGCCGCTAATGAGCAGTTCTTC. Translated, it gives CASSAGLAANEQFF.

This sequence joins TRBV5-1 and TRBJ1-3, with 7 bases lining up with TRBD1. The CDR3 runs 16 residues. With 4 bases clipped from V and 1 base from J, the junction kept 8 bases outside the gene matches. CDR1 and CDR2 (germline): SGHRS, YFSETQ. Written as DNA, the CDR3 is TGCGCCAGCAGCACAGGACAGGATCTGTCTGGAAACACCATATATTTT. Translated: CASSTGQDLSGNTIYF.

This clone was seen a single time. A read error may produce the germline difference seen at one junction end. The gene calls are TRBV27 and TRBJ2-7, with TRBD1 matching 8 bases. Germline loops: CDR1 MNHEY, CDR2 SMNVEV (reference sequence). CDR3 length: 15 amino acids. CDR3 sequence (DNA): TGTGCCAGCAGTTTATCGCCAGGGGGCTCCTACGAGCAGCACTTC. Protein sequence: CASSLSPGGSYEQHF.